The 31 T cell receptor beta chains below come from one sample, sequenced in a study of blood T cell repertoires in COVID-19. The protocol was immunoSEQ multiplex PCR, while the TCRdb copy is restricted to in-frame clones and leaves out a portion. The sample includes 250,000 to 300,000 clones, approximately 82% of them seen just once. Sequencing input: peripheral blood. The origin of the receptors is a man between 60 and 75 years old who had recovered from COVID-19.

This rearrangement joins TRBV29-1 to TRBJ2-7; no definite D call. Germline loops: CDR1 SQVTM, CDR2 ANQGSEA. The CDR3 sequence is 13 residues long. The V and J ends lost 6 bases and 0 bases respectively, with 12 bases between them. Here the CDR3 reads CSVTQASSYEQYF. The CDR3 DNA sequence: TGCAGCGTGACCCAGGCGAGCTCCTACGAGCAGTACTTC.

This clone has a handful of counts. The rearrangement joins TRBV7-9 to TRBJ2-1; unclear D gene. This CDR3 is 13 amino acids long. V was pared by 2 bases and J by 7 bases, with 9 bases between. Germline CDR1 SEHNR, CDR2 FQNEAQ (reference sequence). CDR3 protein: CASSLSLRNEQFF. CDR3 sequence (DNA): TGTGCCAGCAGCTTATCACTGAGGAATGAGCAGTTCTTC.

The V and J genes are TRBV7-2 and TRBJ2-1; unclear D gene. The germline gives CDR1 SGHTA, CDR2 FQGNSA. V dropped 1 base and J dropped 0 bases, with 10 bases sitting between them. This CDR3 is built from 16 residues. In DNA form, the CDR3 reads TGTGCCAGCAGCTTAGTTAGCCAAAGCTCCTACAATGAGCAGTTCTTC. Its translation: CASSLVSQSSYNEQFF. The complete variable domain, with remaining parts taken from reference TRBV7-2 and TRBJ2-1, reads GAGVSQSPSNKVTEKGKDVELRCDPISGHTALYWYRQSLGQGLEFLIYFQGNSAPDKSGLPSDRFSAERTGGSVSTLTIQRTQQEDSAVYLCASSLVSQSSYNEQFFGPGTRLTVL.

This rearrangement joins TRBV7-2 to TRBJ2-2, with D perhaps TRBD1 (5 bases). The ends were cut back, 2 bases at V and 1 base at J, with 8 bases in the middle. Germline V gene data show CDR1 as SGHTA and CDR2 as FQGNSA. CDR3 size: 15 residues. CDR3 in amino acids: CASSLPQGNTGELFF. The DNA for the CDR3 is TGTGCCAGCAGCTTACCGCAGGGGAACACCGGGGAGCTGTTTTTT.

Here the CDR3 reads CASASYEQYF. The CDR3 nucleotides read TGTGCCAGCGCGAGCTACGAGCAGTACTTC. The rearrangement links TRBV28 to TRBJ2-7; D is unclear. V was cut by 8 bases and J by 3 bases, with 5 bases left in between. The CDR3 has 10 residues. CDR1 MDHEN and CDR2 SYDVKM come from the germline V gene.

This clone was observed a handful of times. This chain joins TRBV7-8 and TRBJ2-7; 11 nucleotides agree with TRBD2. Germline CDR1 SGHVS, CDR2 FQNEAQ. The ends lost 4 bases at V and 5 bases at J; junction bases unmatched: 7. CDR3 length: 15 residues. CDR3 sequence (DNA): TGTGCCAGCAGCTCACCTAGCGGGAGGACCAACGAGCAGTACTTC. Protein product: CASSSPSGRTNEQYF.

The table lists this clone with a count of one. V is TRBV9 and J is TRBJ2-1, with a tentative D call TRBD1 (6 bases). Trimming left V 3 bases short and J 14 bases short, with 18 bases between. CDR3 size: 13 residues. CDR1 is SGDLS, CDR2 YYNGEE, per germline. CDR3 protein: CASSAAPDSGEFF. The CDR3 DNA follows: TGTGCCAGCAGCGCAGCGCCGGACAGTGGTGAGTTCTTC.

The CDR3 DNA reads as TGTGCCAGCACTAAACAGGGCATGGGGACCTACGAGCAGTACTTC. It yields the protein CASTKQGMGTYEQYF. The genes are TRBV6-5 and TRBJ2-7; tentative D call: TRBD1 (6 bases). CDR1 is MNHEY, CDR2 SVGAGI, per germline. The CDR3 consists of 15 residues. The V and J ends lost 7 bases and 2 bases respectively, with 18 bases between them.

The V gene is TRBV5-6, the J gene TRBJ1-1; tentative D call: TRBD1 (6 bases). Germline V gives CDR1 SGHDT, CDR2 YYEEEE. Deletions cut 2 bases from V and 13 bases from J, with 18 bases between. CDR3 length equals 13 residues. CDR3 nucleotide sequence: TGTGCCAGCAGCTTCTCGACAGGCACACTTCGTTTCTTT. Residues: CASSFSTGTLRFF.

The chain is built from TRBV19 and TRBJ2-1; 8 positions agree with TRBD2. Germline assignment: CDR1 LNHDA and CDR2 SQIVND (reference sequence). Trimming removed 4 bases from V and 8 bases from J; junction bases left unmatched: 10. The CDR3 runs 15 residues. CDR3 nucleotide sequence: TGTGCCAGTAGTAAAATAGCGGGACCCTCCTATGAGCAGTTCTTC. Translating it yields CASSKIAGPSYEQFF.

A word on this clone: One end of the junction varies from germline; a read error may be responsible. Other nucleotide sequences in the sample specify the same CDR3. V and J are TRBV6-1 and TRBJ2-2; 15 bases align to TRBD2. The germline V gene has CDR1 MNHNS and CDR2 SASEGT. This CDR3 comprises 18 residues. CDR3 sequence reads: CASSGRTSGRAITRELFF. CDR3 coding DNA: TGTGCTAGCAGTGGCCGGACTAGCGGGAGGGCGATTACCCGGGAGCTGTTTTTT.

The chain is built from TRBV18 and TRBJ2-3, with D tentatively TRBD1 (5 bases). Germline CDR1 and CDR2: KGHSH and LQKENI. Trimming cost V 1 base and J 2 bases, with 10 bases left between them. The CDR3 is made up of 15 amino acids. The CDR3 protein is CASSPRSGNTDTQYF. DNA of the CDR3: TGTGCCAGCTCACCACGATCAGGGAACACAGATACGCAGTATTTT.

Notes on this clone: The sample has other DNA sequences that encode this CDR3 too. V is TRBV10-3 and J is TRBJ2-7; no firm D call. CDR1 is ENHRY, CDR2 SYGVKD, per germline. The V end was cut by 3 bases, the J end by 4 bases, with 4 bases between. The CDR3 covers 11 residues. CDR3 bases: TGTGCCATCAGTGATACTTACGAGCAGTACTTC. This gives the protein CAISDTYEQYF.

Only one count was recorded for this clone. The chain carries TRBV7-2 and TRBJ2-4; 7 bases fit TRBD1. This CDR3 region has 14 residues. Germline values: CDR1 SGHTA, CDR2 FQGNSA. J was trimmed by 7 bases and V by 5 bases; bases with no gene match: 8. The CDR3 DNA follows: TGTGCCAGCAGCGCCTACAGGGGACGGAACATTCAGTACTTC. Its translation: CASSAYRGRNIQYF. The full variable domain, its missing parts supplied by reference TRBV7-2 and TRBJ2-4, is GAGVSQSPSNKVTEKGKDVELRCDPISGHTALYWYRQSLGQGLEFLIYFQGNSAPDKSGLPSDRFSAERTGGSVSTLTIQRTQQEDSAVYLCASSAYRGRNIQYFGAGTRLSVL.

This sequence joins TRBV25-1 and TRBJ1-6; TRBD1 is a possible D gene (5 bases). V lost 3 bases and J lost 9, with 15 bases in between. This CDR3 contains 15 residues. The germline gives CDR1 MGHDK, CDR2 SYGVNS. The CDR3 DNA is TGTGCCAGCAGTGATAGGGGCGCCGGGAGTTCACCCCTCCACTTT. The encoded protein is CASSDRGAGSSPLHF.

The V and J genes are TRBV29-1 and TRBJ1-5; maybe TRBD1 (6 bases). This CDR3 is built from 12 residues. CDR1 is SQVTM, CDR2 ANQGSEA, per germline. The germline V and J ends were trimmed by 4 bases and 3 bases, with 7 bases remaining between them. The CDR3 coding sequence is TGCAGCGTTGGACAGGTCAATCAGCCCCAGCATTTT. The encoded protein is CSVGQVNQPQHF.

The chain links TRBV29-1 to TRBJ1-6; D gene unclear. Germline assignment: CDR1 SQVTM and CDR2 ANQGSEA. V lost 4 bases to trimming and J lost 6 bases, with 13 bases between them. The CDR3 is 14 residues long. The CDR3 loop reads CSVGEGLVNSPLHF. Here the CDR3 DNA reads TGCAGCGTTGGAGAGGGCCTCGTTAATTCACCCCTCCACTTT.

The CDR3 here is CASSLSEGLTFF. The DNA for the CDR3 is TGTGCCAGCAGCCTCTCGGAGGGATTGACTTTCTTT. The genes are TRBV14 and TRBJ1-1; no reliable D call. This CDR3 is built from 12 residues. V lost 4 bases and J lost 12, with 15 bases in between. The germline CDR1 and CDR2 sequences are SGHDN and FVKESK.

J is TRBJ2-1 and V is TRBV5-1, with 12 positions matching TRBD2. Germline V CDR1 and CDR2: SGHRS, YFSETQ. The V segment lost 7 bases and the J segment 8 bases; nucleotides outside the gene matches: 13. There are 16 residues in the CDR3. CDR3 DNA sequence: TGCGCCAGCTTTCTGGCTAGCGGGGGGGCCACCTATGAGCAGTTCTTC. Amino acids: CASFLASGGATYEQFF.

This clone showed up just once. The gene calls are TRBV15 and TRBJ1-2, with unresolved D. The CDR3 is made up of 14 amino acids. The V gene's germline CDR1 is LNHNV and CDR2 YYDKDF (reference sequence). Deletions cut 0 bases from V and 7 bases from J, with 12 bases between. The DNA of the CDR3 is TGTGCCACCAGCAGAGAAACGGGTTTGGGTGGCTACACCTTC. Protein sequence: CATSRETGLGGYTF. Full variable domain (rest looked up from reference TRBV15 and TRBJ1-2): DAMVIQNPRYQVTQFGKPVTLSCSQTLNHNVMYWYQQKSSQAPKLLFHYYDKDFNNEADTPDNFQSRRPNTSFCFLDIRSPGLGDTAMYLCATSRETGLGGYTFGSGTRLTVV.

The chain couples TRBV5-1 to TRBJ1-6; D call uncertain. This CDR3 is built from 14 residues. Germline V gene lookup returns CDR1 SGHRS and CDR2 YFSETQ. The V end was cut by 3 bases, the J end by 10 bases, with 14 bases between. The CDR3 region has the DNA TGCGCCAGCAGCTCGGACTGGCCGGGGTCACCCCTCCACTTT. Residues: CASSSDWPGSPLHF.

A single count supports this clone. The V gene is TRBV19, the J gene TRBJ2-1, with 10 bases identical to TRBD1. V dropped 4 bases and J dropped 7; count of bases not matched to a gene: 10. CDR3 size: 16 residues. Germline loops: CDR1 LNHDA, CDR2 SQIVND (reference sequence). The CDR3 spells CASSTRWGQGRNEQFF. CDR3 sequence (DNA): TGTGCCAGTAGTACCCGATGGGGACAGGGGAGGAATGAGCAGTTCTTC.

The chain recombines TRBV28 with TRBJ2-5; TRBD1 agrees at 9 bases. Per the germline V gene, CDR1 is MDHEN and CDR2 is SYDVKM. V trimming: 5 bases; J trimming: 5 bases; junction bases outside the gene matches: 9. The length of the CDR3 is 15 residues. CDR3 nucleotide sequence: TGTGCCAGCAGTACCTCAACAGGGGGCAGGGAGACCCAGTACTTC. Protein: CASSTSTGGRETQYF.

The CDR3 loop is CASSYSGVAQPQHF. CDR3 DNA sequence: TGTGCCAGCAGTTACTCAGGGGTAGCTCAGCCCCAGCATTTT. The V gene is TRBV6-5, the J gene TRBJ1-5, with D perhaps matching TRBD1 (5 bases). Trimming took 0 bases from V and 6 from J, leaving 9 bases between them. The CDR3 spans 14 residues. CDR1 MNHEY and CDR2 SVGAGI come from the germline V gene.

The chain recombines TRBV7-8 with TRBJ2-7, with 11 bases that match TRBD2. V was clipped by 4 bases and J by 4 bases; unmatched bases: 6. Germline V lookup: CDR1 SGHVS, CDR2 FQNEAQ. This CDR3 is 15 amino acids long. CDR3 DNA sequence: TGTGCCAGCAGCTCCACTAGCGGGAGAAGTTACGAGCAGTACTTC. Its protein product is CASSSTSGRSYEQYF. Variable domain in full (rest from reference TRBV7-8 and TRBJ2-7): GAGVSQSPRYKVAKRGQDVALRCDPISGHVSLFWYQQALGQGPEFLTYFQNEAQLDKSGLPSDRFFAERPEGSVSTLKIQRTQQEDSAVYLCASSSTSGRSYEQYFGPGTRLTVT.

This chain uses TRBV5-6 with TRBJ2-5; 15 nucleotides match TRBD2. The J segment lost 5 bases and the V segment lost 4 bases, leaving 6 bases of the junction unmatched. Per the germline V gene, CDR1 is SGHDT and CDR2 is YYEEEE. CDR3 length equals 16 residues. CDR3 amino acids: CASSPGLAGGWETQYF. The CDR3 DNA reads TGTGCCAGCAGCCCTGGACTAGCGGGAGGGTGGGAGACCCAGTACTTC.

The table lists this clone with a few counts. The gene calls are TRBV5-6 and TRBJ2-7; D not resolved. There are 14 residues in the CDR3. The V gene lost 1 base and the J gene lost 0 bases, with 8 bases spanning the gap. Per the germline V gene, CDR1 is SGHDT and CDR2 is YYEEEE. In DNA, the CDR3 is TGTGCCAGCAGCTTGCTCGGCGGCTCCTACGAGCAGTACTTC. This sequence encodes CASSLLGGSYEQYF. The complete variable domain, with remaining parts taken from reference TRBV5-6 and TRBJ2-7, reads DAGVTQSPTHLIKTRGQQVTLRCSPKSGHDTVSWYQQALGQGPQFIFQYYEEEERQRGNFPDRFSGHQFPNYSSELNVNALLLGDSALYLCASSLLGGSYEQYFGPGTRLTVT.

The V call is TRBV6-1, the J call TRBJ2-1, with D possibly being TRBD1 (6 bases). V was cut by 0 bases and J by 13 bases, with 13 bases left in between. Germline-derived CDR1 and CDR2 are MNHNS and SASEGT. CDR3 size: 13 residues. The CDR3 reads CASSEAGAPSQFF. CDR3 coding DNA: TGTGCCAGCAGTGAAGCGGGGGCCCCATCCCAGTTCTTC.

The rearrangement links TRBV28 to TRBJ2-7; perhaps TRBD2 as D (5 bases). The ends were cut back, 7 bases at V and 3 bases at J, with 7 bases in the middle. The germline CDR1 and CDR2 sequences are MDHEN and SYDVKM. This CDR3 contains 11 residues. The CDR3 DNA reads TGTGCCAGCAAGACTATCTACGAGCAGTACTTC. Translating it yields CASKTIYEQYF.

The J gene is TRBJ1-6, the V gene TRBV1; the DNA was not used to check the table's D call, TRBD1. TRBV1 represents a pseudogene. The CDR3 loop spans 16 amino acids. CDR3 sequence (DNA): TGCACCAGCGCCCCCCCGGACAGGGAGAATAATTCACCCCTCCACTTT. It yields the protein CTSAPPDRENNSPLHF.

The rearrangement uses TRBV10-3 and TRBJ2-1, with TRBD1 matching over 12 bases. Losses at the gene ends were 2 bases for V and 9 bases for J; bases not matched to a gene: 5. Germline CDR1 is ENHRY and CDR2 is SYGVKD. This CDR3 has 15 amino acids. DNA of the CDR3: TGTGCCATCAGTGAGCCGGGACAGGGGGCTGTTGAGCAGTTCTTC. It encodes CAISEPGQGAVEQFF.